The 22 T cell receptor beta chains below come from one sample, sequenced in a study of radiation and T cells in renal cell carcinoma. The time point is: blood 4 weeks post-SBRT, at nephrectomy. The sample's treatment: 15 Gy SBRT to primary tumor, nephrectomy 4 weeks later. Sequencing used immunoSEQ multiplex PCR; TCRdb keeps in-frame clones, though not all of them. This table holds fewer than 200,000 clones, approximately 90% found once. This material consisted of blood, taken from a patient whose treatment included radiotherapy and nephrectomy. All receptors derive from a woman aged 45-65 years with renal cell carcinoma.

The rearrangement uses TRBV28 and TRBJ1-1; a weak D match, TRBD1 (5 bases). Germline values: CDR1 MDHEN, CDR2 SYDVKM. This CDR3 is built from 13 residues. Trimming left V 6 bases short and J 11 bases short, with 19 bases between. The CDR3, as DNA: TGTGCCAGCAGGATTTCGAGACAGACGATGGCTTTCTTT. Residues: CASRISRQTMAFF.

The V and J genes are TRBV7-6 and TRBJ2-2; D unresolved. Per the germline V gene, CDR1 is SGHVS and CDR2 is FNYEAQ. This CDR3 spans 15 amino acids. Trimming took 1 base from V and 1 from J, leaving 7 bases between them. The CDR3 is CASSLGSGNTGELFF. In nucleotides, the CDR3 is TGTGCCAGCAGCTTAGGGTCAGGGAACACCGGGGAGCTGTTTTTT.

V gene TRBV7-8 combines with J gene TRBJ1-4; D unresolved. The CDR3 extends over 13 amino acids. From germline, CDR1 is SGHVS and CDR2 FQNEAQ. V dropped 0 bases and J dropped 10 bases, with 9 bases sitting between them. CDR3 residues: CASSLAPFGKLFF. The DNA for the CDR3 is TGTGCCAGCAGCTTAGCCCCTTTCGGAAAACTGTTTTTT.

The V call is TRBV5-1, the J call TRBJ1-6, with a tentative D call TRBD1 (5 bases). The CDR3 covers 16 residues. Per the germline V gene, CDR1 is SGHRS and CDR2 is YFSETQ. Between the trimmed V and J ends, which lost 0 bases and 7 bases, there was a span of 14 bases. The CDR3 DNA follows: TGCGCCAGCAGCTTGGACGGGCAGGGTTTCAATTCACCCCTCCACTTT. Translated: CASSLDGQGFNSPLHF.

This chain uses TRBV6-5 with TRBJ1-2; TRBD1 matches 10 bases. Germline loops: CDR1 MNHEY, CDR2 SVGAGI. Trimming at V came to 0 bases and at J to 8 bases, leaving 6 bases not matched to a gene. The CDR3 has 15 amino acids. CDR3 sequence: CASSYSGDRGGGYTF. DNA for the CDR3: TGTGCCAGCAGTTACTCGGGGGACAGGGGAGGAGGCTACACCTTC.

The chain combines TRBV5-4 with TRBJ2-5; 11 nucleotides agree with TRBD2. The length of the CDR3 is 19 residues. Germline CDR1 and CDR2: SGHNT and YYREEE (reference sequence). Losses at the gene ends were 4 bases for V and 3 bases for J; bases not matched to a gene: 17. The CDR3 region has the DNA TGTGCCAGCAGCCCCGAACCTAATTTACTAGCGGGGGCCGAAGAGACCCAGTACTTC. It yields the protein CASSPEPNLLAGAEETQYF.

The chain couples TRBV7-3 to TRBJ1-1; the D is unclear. Germline V lookup: CDR1 SGHTA, CDR2 FQGTGA. V lost 3 bases, J lost 4 bases, and 15 bases lay in between. The CDR3 covers 15 residues. The DNA of the CDR3 is TGTGCCAGCAGCTTTGATGCGGGAAGGGCCACTGAAGCTTTCTTT. Its translation is CASSFDAGRATEAFF.

This chain uses TRBV21-1 with TRBJ1-2. TRBV21-1 counts as a pseudogene. This CDR3 comprises 15 residues. The DNA for the CDR3 is TGTGCCAGCAGCAAAGTTCCCCCGGAGAACTATGGCTACACCTTC. This sequence encodes CASSKVPPENYGYTF.

The chain joins TRBV2 to TRBJ1-5, with D perhaps TRBD1 (5 bases). CDR1 is SNHLY, CDR2 FYNNEI, per germline. Between the trimmed V and J ends, which lost 7 bases and 4 bases, there was a span of 14 bases. The CDR3 contains 14 residues. CDR3 amino acids: CASKSGPLNQPQHF. In DNA, the CDR3 is TGTGCCAGCAAATCGGGGCCTCTTAATCAGCCCCAGCATTTT.

The rearrangement links TRBV5-1 to TRBJ2-6; 7 bases line up with TRBD1. The CDR3 runs 17 residues. With 3 bases clipped from V and 0 bases from J, the junction kept 6 bases outside the gene matches. Germline lookup yields CDR1 SGHRS and CDR2 YFSETQ. Here the CDR3 reads CASSWGQTFSGANVLTF. The CDR3, as DNA: TGCGCCAGCAGCTGGGGACAGACCTTCTCTGGGGCCAACGTCCTGACTTTC.

The CDR3 DNA is TGCGCCAGCAGCCCTTCGGGAGTCTCTGGGGCCAACGTCCTGACTTTC. The encoded protein is CASSPSGVSGANVLTF. The chain links TRBV5-1 to TRBJ2-6; maybe TRBD2 (6 bases). The germline V gene encodes CDR1 SGHRS and CDR2 YFSETQ. V was shortened by 4 bases and J by 0 bases, with 11 bases between the two germline ends. The CDR3 runs 16 residues.

The chain employs TRBV19 and TRBJ2-1, with a weak D call TRBD1 (6 bases). The CDR3 consists of 17 residues. CDR1 is LNHDA, CDR2 SQIVND, per germline (reference sequence). Trimming removed 1 base from V and 2 bases from J, with 15 bases in between. CDR3 residues: CASSIGRQAFAYNEQFF. DNA for the CDR3: TGTGCCAGTAGTATAGGAAGACAGGCCTTCGCCTACAATGAGCAGTTCTTC.

Only a few counts were recorded for this clone. V and J are TRBV29-1 and TRBJ2-2; D may be TRBD1 or TRBD2 (5 bases each). Trimming pared 3 bases from V and 4 bases from J, leaving 9 bases between. The germline gives CDR1 SQVTM, CDR2 ANQGSEA. The CDR3 has 13 residues. The CDR3 DNA follows: TGCAGCGTTGACGAGAGGGGCACCGGGGAGCTGTTTTTT. This sequence encodes CSVDERGTGELFF.

The sample holds a few counts of this clone. This chain uses TRBV7-9 with TRBJ2-2; no clear D gene. CDR3 length: 17 residues. CDR1 and CDR2 (germline): SEHNR, FQNEAQ (reference sequence). Between the trimmed V and J ends, which lost 5 bases and 6 bases, there was a span of 22 bases. The CDR3 protein is CASSRPSLGSGAGELFF. CDR3 bases: TGTGCCAGCAGCCGACCGTCGTTGGGTAGTGGGGCCGGGGAGCTGTTTTTT.

The chain uses TRBV9 and TRBJ1-2; 12 nucleotides align to TRBD1. The CDR3 contains 18 residues. In germline, CDR1 is SGDLS, CDR2 YYNGEE. Trimming cost V 4 bases and J 7 bases; bases outside gene matches: 17. The CDR3 DNA reads as TGTGCCAGCAGCCCCCCAGGGACAGGGGGCGGATTAAGGTTTGGCTACACCTTC. It is translated as CASSPPGTGGGLRFGYTF.

The chain uses TRBV7-8 and TRBJ1-1; D uncertain. V was cut by 4 bases and J by 0 bases, with 12 bases left in between. CDR1 SGHVS and CDR2 FQNEAQ come from the germline V gene. This CDR3 comprises 15 residues. CDR3 amino acids: CASSSSQIMNTEAFF. The CDR3 DNA reads TGTGCCAGCAGCTCCTCGCAGATCATGAACACTGAAGCTTTCTTT.

V and J are TRBV5-1 and TRBJ1-1; weak D call: TRBD1 (6 bases). In germline, CDR1 is SGHRS, CDR2 YFSETQ. The CDR3 sequence is 15 residues long. Between the trimmed V and J ends, which lost 1 base and 1 base, there was a span of 11 bases. The CDR3 bases are TGCGCCAGCAGCTTGTTTACAGGGCCGAACACTGAAGCTTTCTTT. Protein: CASSLFTGPNTEAFF.

The chain's CDR3 is CASSKFTDTQYF. The CDR3 DNA reads as TGTGCCAGCAGTAAATTCACAGATACGCAGTATTTT. This chain connects TRBV27 to TRBJ2-3; no reliable D call. The CDR3 runs to 12 residues. Germline V gives CDR1 MNHEY, CDR2 SMNVEV (reference sequence). The germline V and J ends were trimmed by 5 bases and 2 bases, with 5 bases remaining between them.

The chain links TRBV4-1 to TRBJ1-1; a weak D match, TRBD1 (6 bases). CDR1 and CDR2 (germline): MGHRA, YSYEKL. V lost 4 bases and J 4 bases, leaving 16 bases between the germline ends. The CDR3 loop spans 15 amino acids. The CDR3: CASSREIRDTTEAFF. The CDR3 nucleotides read TGCGCCAGCAGCCGTGAGATCCGGGACACCACTGAAGCTTTCTTT.

This sequence joins TRBV18 and TRBJ2-1; D is unresolved. The V gene lost 5 bases and the J gene lost 0 bases, with 11 bases spanning the gap. Germline V gene data show CDR1 as KGHSH and CDR2 as LQKENI. CDR3 length equals 15 residues. The CDR3 DNA is TGTGCCAGCTCAACGGGCAGCAGCTCCTACAATGAGCAGTTCTTC. Protein: CASSTGSSSYNEQFF.

The chain recombines TRBV5-1 with TRBJ2-1; 9 positions match TRBD1. Trimming took 2 bases from V and 2 from J; bases not matched to a gene: 8. The CDR3 runs 17 residues. In germline, CDR1 is SGHRS, CDR2 YFSETQ. The CDR3 spells CASSFVVTGGAYNEQFF. The CDR3 DNA reads as TGCGCCAGCAGCTTTGTCGTGACAGGGGGAGCCTACAATGAGCAGTTCTTC.

Concerning this clone: This same CDR3 is encoded by further DNA sequences in the sample. The genes are TRBV7-2 and TRBJ2-5, with D possibly matching TRBD1 (5 bases). Trimming cost V 5 bases and J 4 bases, with 14 bases left between them. Germline V gene data show CDR1 as SGHTA and CDR2 as FQGNSA. This CDR3 has 14 residues. CDR3 sequence (DNA): TGTGCCAGCAGCCCTAGGGGCTCTAGAGAGACCCAGTACTTC. The encoded protein is CASSPRGSRETQYF.